The 19 T cell receptor beta chains below come from one sample, sequenced in a study of blood T cell repertoires in COVID-19. Clones were read by immunoSEQ multiplex PCR, and TCRdb kept only the in-frame ones, dropping some. The table shows approximately 71,000 clones, with about 80% occurring only once. Sequencing was carried out using peripheral blood. Source of these receptors: a human donor in a cohort sampled during active COVID-19.

The J gene is TRBJ1-1, the V gene TRBV7-2; TRBD1 matches at 8 bases. Germline CDR1 reads SGHTA; CDR2 reads FQGNSA. The CDR3 extends over 15 amino acids. Losses at the gene ends were 3 bases for V and 4 bases for J; bases not matched to a gene: 7. CDR3 in amino acids: CASSLTGQGSTEAFF. For the CDR3, the DNA is TGTGCCAGCAGCTTGACCGGACAGGGCAGCACTGAAGCTTTCTTT. The variable domain in full, completed from reference TRBV7-2 and TRBJ1-1, reads GAGVSQSPSNKVTEKGKDVELRCDPISGHTALYWYRQSLGQGLEFLIYFQGNSAPDKSGLPSDRFSAERTGGSVSTLTIQRTQQEDSAVYLCASSLTGQGSTEAFFGQGTRLTVV.

The rearrangement joins TRBV6-6 to TRBJ2-2, with TRBD2 matching 10 bases. V gave up 6 bases and J gave up 1 base; unmatched junction bases: 5. Germline V lookup: CDR1 MNHNY, CDR2 SVGAGI (reference sequence). This CDR3 contains 16 residues. DNA for the CDR3: TGTGCCAGCAGGCCCGCTAGCGGGAGGAACACCGGGGAGCTGTTTTTT. It specifies CASRPASGRNTGELFF.

V and J are TRBV9 and TRBJ1-3; D is uncertain. The germline V and J ends were trimmed by 0 bases and 4 bases, with 14 bases remaining between them. This CDR3 region has 16 residues. Germline assignment: CDR1 SGDLS and CDR2 YYNGEE. For the CDR3, the DNA is TGTGCCAGCAGCGTAGAGGGAGACATACTCGGAAACACCATATATTTT. As protein: CASSVEGDILGNTIYF.

The genes are TRBV3-1 (or the pseudogene TRBV3-2) and TRBJ2-1, with 9 bases that match TRBD1. CDR3 length equals 14 residues. V shed 1 base and J 5 bases; nucleotides not matched to a gene: 0. CDR1 is LGHDT, CDR2 YNNKEL, per germline (reference sequence). CDR3 DNA sequence: TGTGCCAGCAGCCAAGGGACAGGGGACAATGAGCAGTTCTTC. Translation: CASSQGTGDNEQFF.

V usage is TRBV25-1 and J usage is TRBJ1-6; TRBD1 is a possible D gene (6 bases). Germline lookup yields CDR1 MGHDK and CDR2 SYGVNS. Trimming took 5 bases from V and 10 from J, leaving 15 bases between them. This CDR3 is 14 amino acids long. The CDR3 DNA follows: TGTGCCAGCAGTTCCCCAGGGGTCGGATCACCCCTCCACTTT. Translated: CASSSPGVGSPLHF.

V and J are TRBV21-1 and TRBJ2-1; the D call in the table, TRBD2, was not verified against the DNA. TRBV21-1 is assigned pseudogene status. This CDR3 region has 16 residues. The CDR3 protein is CASSKGAGSSYNEQFF. The CDR3 bases are TGTGCCAGCAGCAAAGGGGCGGGGAGCTCCTACAATGAGCAGTTCTTC.

This rearrangement joins TRBV6-2 or TRBV6-3 to TRBJ1-2; no reliable D call. Trimming took off 6 bases at V and 5 bases at J, with 16 bases between the two ends. CDR1 and CDR2 (germline): MNHEY, SVGEGT. The CDR3 consists of 14 residues. The CDR3 DNA reads as TGTGCCAGCAGCCCCCGTGGGAGGAGGTATGGCTACACCTTC. Encoded protein: CASSPRGRRYGYTF.

The chain uses TRBV18 and TRBJ2-7; 16 nucleotides agree with TRBD2. The V and J ends lost 1 base and 6 bases, in that order; junction bases with no gene match: 9. The CDR3 has 18 residues. CDR1 is KGHSH and CDR2 is LQKENI in the germline V gene. The CDR3 DNA is TGTGCCAGCTCACCACAACCGGGACTAGCGGGAGGGCCCTCCGAGCAGTACTTC. Its translation is CASSPQPGLAGGPSEQYF.

The chain is built from TRBV10-1 and TRBJ2-1, with TRBD2 matching 9 bases. The CDR3 sequence is 16 residues long. In germline, CDR1 is WNHNN, CDR2 SYGVQD (reference sequence). The junction had 13 bases not matched to a gene; V was cut back by 4 bases and J by 9 bases. The CDR3 is CASSVSGGLAWGEQFF. CDR3 sequence (DNA): TGCGCCAGCAGTGTCTCCGGAGGACTAGCGTGGGGTGAGCAGTTCTTC.

This clone has a handful of counts. The CDR3 reads CASSIETGGYYGYTF. In DNA, the CDR3 is TGTGCCAGTAGTATCGAGACAGGGGGCTACTATGGCTACACCTTC. The chain joins TRBV19 to TRBJ1-2; 10 bases map to TRBD1. CDR3 length: 15 residues. The J segment lost 3 bases and the V segment lost 3 bases, leaving 4 bases of the junction unmatched. Germline CDR1 and CDR2: LNHDA and SQIVND (reference sequence).

V and J are TRBV28 and TRBJ2-1; 7 bases line up with TRBD2. The CDR3 runs to 13 residues. Germline lookup yields CDR1 MDHEN and CDR2 SYDVKM. Trimming at V came to 3 bases and at J to 9 bases, leaving 5 bases not matched to a gene. The CDR3 spells CASSLAGAGEQFF. In DNA form, the CDR3 reads TGTGCCAGCAGTTTGGCGGGAGCGGGTGAGCAGTTCTTC.

The rearrangement links TRBV24-1 to TRBJ1-5; D unclear. This CDR3 is 16 amino acids long. CDR1 is KGHDR and CDR2 is SFDVKD in the germline V gene. V was cut by 0 bases and J by 0 bases, with 8 bases left in between. The CDR3 region is CATSDLALYSNQPQHF. DNA for the CDR3: TGTGCCACCAGTGATTTGGCGCTGTATAGCAATCAGCCCCAGCATTTT.

The genes are TRBV11-2 and TRBJ2-3; 7 positions agree with TRBD2. The V segment lost 4 bases and the J segment 2 bases; nucleotides outside the gene matches: 12. Germline CDR1 and CDR2: SGHAT and FQNNGV. This CDR3 spans 17 amino acids. The CDR3 DNA is TGTGCCAGCAGCTCTCCCCCCGGGGGGAGTAACACAGATACGCAGTATTTT. The encoded protein is CASSSPPGGSNTDTQYF.

The chain employs TRBV7-8 and TRBJ2-6; no firm D call. The germline V gene encodes CDR1 SGHVS and CDR2 FQNEAQ. The CDR3 runs 14 residues. Trimming removed 6 bases at V and 0 bases at J, with 6 bases between. The CDR3 nucleotides read TGTGCCAGCAGTCGTAGCTCTGGGGCCAACGTCCTGACTTTC. Residues: CASSRSSGANVLTF.

The gene calls are TRBV7-2 and TRBJ2-5; 8 bases match TRBD1. Trimming at V came to 3 bases and at J to 5 bases, leaving 5 bases not matched to a gene. Germline values: CDR1 SGHTA, CDR2 FQGNSA. The CDR3 consists of 14 residues. The chain's CDR3 is CASSFDRGDETQYF. CDR3 bases: TGTGCCAGCAGCTTTGACAGGGGAGATGAGACCCAGTACTTC.

The chain joins TRBV5-1 to TRBJ2-1; 9 nucleotides align to TRBD1. The CDR3 has 16 residues. Germline V gene lookup returns CDR1 SGHRS and CDR2 YFSETQ. V lost 3 bases to trimming and J lost 8 bases; unmatched junction nucleotides: 12. CDR3 DNA: TGCGCCAGCAGCTCCGAACCCGACAGGGGGGCGCATGAGCAGTTCTTC. It yields the protein CASSSEPDRGAHEQFF.

The CDR3: CASSVATGQNGELFF. DNA for the CDR3: TGTGCCAGCAGCGTAGCTACAGGGCAAAACGGGGAGCTGTTTTTT. J is TRBJ2-2 and V is TRBV9; a possible D gene is TRBD1 (6 bases). The germline CDR1 and CDR2 sequences are SGDLS and YYNGEE. With 0 bases removed from V and 7 bases from J, the gap between germline ends came to 13 bases. The CDR3 totals 15 residues.

This rearrangement joins TRBV7-8 to TRBJ2-3, with D possibly matching TRBD2 (5 bases). The CDR3 extends over 14 amino acids. The V gene lost 0 bases and the J gene lost 1 base, with 5 bases spanning the gap. The germline gives CDR1 SGHVS, CDR2 FQNEAQ. CDR3 amino acids: CASSLAGGTDTQYF. CDR3 DNA sequence: TGTGCCAGCAGCTTAGCGGGAGGCACAGATACGCAGTATTTT.

V and J are TRBV28 and TRBJ2-7, with 8 bases lining up with TRBD2. The junction had 6 bases not matched to a gene; V was cut back by 5 bases and J by 0 bases. Germline V gives CDR1 MDHEN, CDR2 SYDVKM. The CDR3 is made up of 15 amino acids. In nucleotides, the CDR3 is TGTGCCAGCAGTGAAAGACTAGCGAACTCCTACGAGCAGTACTTC. Protein: CASSERLANSYEQYF.